The 15 T cell receptor beta chains below all came from one sample that was sequenced in a study of regulatory and conventional T cells in breast cancer. MiXCR was run by TCRdb on the PCR reads, yielding one entry per CDR3 protein. The sample has more than 15,000 distinct CDR3 sequences, 32% seen once. The material sequenced was conventional T cells from blood. Receptor source: a female donor in good health.

This clonotype appeared a few times. The rearrangement uses TRBV7-9 and TRBJ2-5; 7 nucleotides match TRBD1. In germline, CDR1 is SEHNR, CDR2 FQNEAQ (reference sequence). CDR3 length: 14 amino acids. V lost 5 bases, J lost 7 bases, and 10 bases stayed unmatched. CDR3 sequence: CASSPWTGPGTQYF. For the CDR3, the DNA is TGTGCCAGCAGCCCATGGACAGGTCCAGGGACCCAGTACTTC.

In its sample, this clonotype was seen a few times. The J gene is TRBJ1-2, the V gene TRBV28; D uncertain. Trimming took off 2 bases at V and 2 bases at J, with 9 bases between the two ends. Looked up from germline, CDR1 is MDHEN and CDR2 is SYDVKM. The CDR3 runs 14 residues. The CDR3 DNA sequence: TGTGCCAGCAGTTTAGCCCAACAGAACTATGGCTACACCTTC. It translates to CASSLAQQNYGYTF.

This clonotype was seen only a few times. V is TRBV20-1 and J is TRBJ1-6; D remains ambiguous. The CDR3 extends over 17 amino acids. From germline, CDR1 is DFQATT and CDR2 SNEGSKA (reference sequence). The germline V and J ends were trimmed by 3 bases and 2 bases, with 17 bases remaining between them. The CDR3: CSARGGRRDAYNSPLHF. As DNA, the CDR3 is TGCAGTGCTAGGGGCGGGCGAAGGGATGCCTATAATTCACCCCTCCACTTT.

This clonotype was counted between two and nine times. This chain uses TRBV4-3 with TRBJ2-1; TRBD1 matches 7 bases. J lost 8 bases, V lost 0 bases, and 4 bases had no gene match. The CDR3 runs to 14 residues. Germline V gives CDR1 LGHNA, CDR2 YSLEER. The CDR3 sequence: CASSQEQGGYEQFF. The CDR3 DNA reads TGCGCCAGCAGCCAAGAGCAAGGGGGCTATGAGCAGTTCTTC.

This clonotype is medium-sized by share. J is TRBJ1-2 and V is TRBV20-1; a possible D gene is TRBD1 (6 bases). Germline CDR1 is DFQATT and CDR2 is SNEGSKA (reference sequence). This CDR3 spans 15 amino acids. Trimming removed 6 bases from V and 5 bases from J, with 22 bases in between. The CDR3 here is CSAKPQGRGTYGYTF. The CDR3, as DNA: TGCAGTGCAAAGCCCCAGGGGAGGGGTACTTATGGCTACACCTTC.

This clonotype has more than one count but fewer than ten. The V and J genes are TRBV7-2 and TRBJ1-5; the D gene is possibly TRBD1 (5 bases). Trimming removed 7 bases at V and 1 base at J, with 8 bases between. Germline CDR1 reads SGHTA; CDR2 reads FQGNSA. This CDR3 is 13 amino acids long. The CDR3 protein is CASTWTSNQPQHF. As DNA, the CDR3 is TGTGCCAGCACCTGGACAAGCAATCAGCCCCAGCATTTT.

This clonotype is classed as medium-sized. The chain couples TRBV20-1 to TRBJ2-7; TRBD2 agrees at 7 bases. Germline lookup yields CDR1 DFQATT and CDR2 SNEGSKA (reference sequence). CDR3 length equals 12 residues. Germline trimming cut 7 bases from V and 2 bases from J; bases unmatched to any gene: 5. CDR3 coding DNA: TGCAGTGAAACTAGCGCTACCTACGAGCAGTACTTC. Translating gives CSETSATYEQYF.

This clonotype was observed a few times. The chain has TRBV11-2 and TRBJ2-3; 12 bases line up with TRBD2. In germline, CDR1 is SGHAT, CDR2 FQNNGV. CDR3 length equals 16 residues. Trimming at V came to 3 bases and at J to 3 bases, leaving 4 bases not matched to a gene. CDR3 protein: CASSLTSGSRTDTQYF. The DNA for the CDR3 is TGTGCCAGCAGCTTGACTAGCGGGAGTAGGACAGATACGCAGTATTTT.

This sequence joins TRBV20-1 and TRBJ2-7; 7 bases fit TRBD1. Germline CDR1 is DFQATT and CDR2 is SNEGSKA (reference sequence). This CDR3 contains 14 residues. With 1 base clipped from V and 1 base from J, the junction kept 4 bases outside the gene matches. DNA for the CDR3: TGCAGTGCTAGAGCCCAGGGGGAATCCTACGAGCAGTACTTC. Its protein product is CSARAQGESYEQYF.

V usage is TRBV7-2 and J usage is TRBJ2-1, with D perhaps matching TRBD1 (6 bases). This CDR3 has 15 amino acids. The V and J ends lost 4 bases and 3 bases respectively, with 13 bases between them. CDR1 and CDR2 from the germline V gene are SGHTA and FQGNSA. CDR3 nucleotide sequence: TGTGCCAGCAGCTCGGACAGTACAGGCTACAATGAGCAGTTCTTC. Translated: CASSSDSTGYNEQFF.

This rearrangement joins TRBV6-2 or TRBV6-3 to TRBJ2-5, with 9 bases lining up with TRBD2. CDR3 length equals 14 residues. Germline trimming cut 7 bases from V and 4 bases from J; bases unmatched to any gene: 7. CDR1 is MNHEY and CDR2 is SVGEGT in the germline V gene. The chain's CDR3 is CASTNSGSGETQYF. The DNA for the CDR3 is TGTGCCAGCACCAATAGCGGGAGCGGAGAGACCCAGTACTTC.

The chain combines TRBV11-2 with TRBJ2-3; 7 bases fit TRBD1. Losses at the gene ends were 2 bases for V and 0 bases for J; bases not matched to a gene: 5. In germline, CDR1 is SGHAT, CDR2 FQNNGV. This CDR3 comprises 16 residues. The CDR3 sequence is CASSLKPGQSTDTQYF. In DNA, the CDR3 is TGTGCCAGCAGCTTAAAACCGGGACAGAGCACAGATACGCAGTATTTT.

This chain joins TRBV7-2 and TRBJ1-3, with a tentative D call TRBD1 (5 bases). This CDR3 contains 16 residues. Germline-derived CDR1 and CDR2 are SGHTA and FQGNSA. V was trimmed by 5 bases and J by 0 bases, leaving 14 bases between them. The CDR3 nucleotides are TGTGCCAGCAGCCCCAGGGTCAGCGCCTCTGGAAACACCATATATTTT. Amino acids: CASSPRVSASGNTIYF.

This clonotype has more than one count but fewer than ten. The CDR3 is CASSGRGGNQPQHF. The CDR3 DNA is TGTGCCAGCAGCGGACGGGGGGGCAATCAGCCCCAGCATTTT. The rearrangement joins TRBV9 to TRBJ1-5, with D possibly TRBD1 on 5 matching bases. V shed 3 bases and J shed 2 bases, with 9 bases lying between them. The germline CDR1 and CDR2 sequences are SGDLS and YYNGEE. The CDR3 is 14 amino acids.

The chain uses TRBV29-1 and TRBJ1-2; 9 nucleotides match TRBD1. V was pared by 5 bases and J by 5 bases, with 9 bases of the junction left unmatched. CDR1 SQVTM and CDR2 ANQGSEA come from the germline V gene. The length of the CDR3 is 14 residues. The CDR3: CSVFRTGEGYGYTF. The CDR3 DNA reads TGCAGCGTTTTCCGGACAGGGGAAGGTTATGGCTACACCTTC.